These 30 T cell receptor beta chains came from one sample sequenced in a study of long-term antiretroviral therapy in people with HIV. At the survey level, the v3.0 immunoSEQ assay was run. Some clones are missing from TCRdb's copy, which holds only in-frame ones; the method was immunoSEQ multiplex PCR. The table records about 24,000 clones, around 83% of them present only once. The sample in question was unsorted PBMCs, obtained 0.7 years before starting antiretroviral therapy. Receptor source: a man under 40 with HIV.

In its sample, this clone was seen once. The chain uses TRBV9 and TRBJ1-5; the D is unclear. The germline gives CDR1 SGDLS, CDR2 YYNGEE. With 4 bases removed from V and 3 bases from J, the gap between germline ends came to 11 bases. This CDR3 region has 14 residues. The CDR3 DNA reads as TGTGCCAGCAGCTACATTGGAGTCAATCAGCCCCAGCATTTT. Its translation is CASSYIGVNQPQHF.

The chain uses TRBV19 and TRBJ1-2; TRBD1 aligns across 7 bases. The ends lost 3 bases at V and 4 bases at J; junction bases unmatched: 11. CDR1 and CDR2 (germline): LNHDA, SQIVND (reference sequence). The CDR3 loop spans 16 amino acids. The CDR3 DNA reads TGTGCCAGTAGTATTTTGACAGGGCTGAAGAGCTATGGCTACACCTTC. It is translated as CASSILTGLKSYGYTF.

This sequence joins TRBV30 and TRBJ2-3; D is unclear. Germline V lookup: CDR1 GTSNPN, CDR2 SVGIG (reference sequence). The germline V and J ends were trimmed by 1 base and 4 bases, with 3 bases remaining between them. The CDR3 is made up of 11 amino acids. CDR3 in DNA: TGTGCCTGGAGTGCCCCAGATACGCAGTATTTT. Its translation: CAWSAPDTQYF.

V is TRBV4-2 and J is TRBJ2-5; TRBD1 or TRBD2 may be the D gene (6 bases each). Deletions cut 0 bases from V and 5 bases from J, with 13 bases between. The CDR3 extends over 15 amino acids. Germline CDR1 is LGHNA and CDR2 is YNFKEQ. The CDR3 DNA sequence: TGTGCCAGCAGCCAAGATTGGGGGGCCGTGGAGACCCAGTACTTC. Its translation: CASSQDWGAVETQYF.

This chain connects TRBV14 to TRBJ2-5; 13 positions agree with TRBD2. Germline values: CDR1 SGHDN, CDR2 FVKESK. This CDR3 contains 15 residues. After removal of 4 bases from V and 5 bases from J, the junction contained 4 bases not matched to a gene. The DNA of the CDR3 is TGTGCCAGCAGCCCAGGACTAGCGGGGGCGGAGACCCAGTACTTC. Its protein product is CASSPGLAGAETQYF.

The chain carries TRBV5-4 and TRBJ2-7; the D gene is possibly TRBD1 (5 bases). CDR1 and CDR2 from the germline V gene are SGHNT and YYREEE (reference sequence). With 0 bases removed from V and 2 bases from J, the gap between germline ends came to 9 bases. This CDR3 contains 14 residues. The chain's CDR3 is CASSLVGQPYEQYF. The CDR3 DNA reads as TGTGCCAGCAGCTTGGTAGGACAACCCTACGAGCAGTACTTC.

The rearrangement joins TRBV30 to TRBJ2-7, with 16 bases identical to TRBD2. V gave up 5 bases and J gave up 2 bases; unmatched junction bases: 0. The germline gives CDR1 GTSNPN, CDR2 SVGIG (reference sequence). The CDR3 is made up of 14 amino acids. CDR3 in DNA: TGTGCCTGGGGGACTAGCGGGGGGGCCTACGAGCAGTACTTC. Protein product: CAWGTSGGAYEQYF.

This clone has just a few counts. The CDR3 nucleotides read TGTGCCAGTAGCCCCGTCCGGGGGCAGCTTCGTGTCCAGCCCCAGCATTTT. Translating gives CASSPVRGQLRVQPQHF. This chain uses TRBV19 with TRBJ1-5; perhaps TRBD1 as D (6 bases). The CDR3 runs to 17 residues. The ends were cut back, 6 bases at V and 7 bases at J, with 25 bases in the middle. The germline gives CDR1 LNHDA, CDR2 SQIVND (reference sequence). Together with reference TRBV19 and TRBJ1-5, the CDR3 gives the full variable domain: DGGITQSPKYLFRKEGQNVTLSCEQNLNHDAMYWYRQDPGQGLRLIYYSQIVNDFQKGDIAEGYSVSREKKESFPLTVTSAQKNPTAFYLCASSPVRGQLRVQPQHFGDGTRLSIL.

The V and J genes are TRBV5-6 and TRBJ1-6; tentatively, D is TRBD1 (5 bases). The CDR3 totals 18 residues. Looked up from germline, CDR1 is SGHDT and CDR2 is YYEEEE. Trimming took 3 bases from V and 0 from J, leaving 16 bases between them. CDR3 in DNA: TGTGCCAGCAGCTCCCCAGGGATTGGAAGCTCCTATAATTCACCCCTCCACTTT. Protein sequence: CASSSPGIGSSYNSPLHF. Supplemented by reference TRBV5-6 and TRBJ1-6, the full variable domain reads DAGVTQSPTHLIKTRGQQVTLRCSPKSGHDTVSWYQQALGQGPQFIFQYYEEEERQRGNFPDRFSGHQFPNYSSELNVNALLLGDSALYLCASSSPGIGSSYNSPLHFGNGTRLTVT.

This rearrangement joins TRBV6-5 to TRBJ2-7, with D possibly being TRBD2 (6 bases). There are 15 residues in the CDR3. CDR1 and CDR2 (germline): MNHEY, SVGAGI. The V end was cut by 5 bases, the J end by 3 bases, with 17 bases between. CDR3 DNA: TGTGCCAGCAGTCGAGACCCTGGACTAAACTACGAGCAGTACTTC. Amino acids: CASSRDPGLNYEQYF.

The chain employs TRBV18 and TRBJ2-2; 7 positions match TRBD2. This CDR3 has 14 amino acids. CDR1 and CDR2 from the germline V gene are KGHSH and LQKENI. Germline trimming cut 4 bases from V and 5 bases from J; bases unmatched to any gene: 4. CDR3 loop: CASSQPGGTGELFF. CDR3 bases: TGTGCCAGCTCACAGCCCGGGGGGACCGGGGAGCTGTTTTTT.

The rearrangement joins TRBV6-5 to TRBJ2-7; unclear D gene. V lost 6 bases and J 7 bases, leaving 19 bases between the germline ends. Germline V gene data show CDR1 as MNHEY and CDR2 as SVGAGI. CDR3 length equals 14 residues. In DNA, the CDR3 is TGTGCCAGCAGGAAAGGCAAGAGCTTGGGGGAGCAGTACTTC. This translates into CASRKGKSLGEQYF.

This clone was counted a single time. V usage is TRBV5-8 and J usage is TRBJ1-3; D gene uncertain. CDR1 and CDR2 (germline): SGHTS, YDEGEE. Trimming removed 1 base from V and 0 bases from J, with 11 bases in between. The CDR3 is 16 residues long. The CDR3 protein is CASSLRTASSGNTIYF. DNA of the CDR3: TGTGCCAGCAGCTTGCGAACGGCTAGCTCTGGAAACACCATATATTTT.

This chain uses TRBV7-8 with TRBJ1-1, with 9 nucleotides matching TRBD1. The CDR3 totals 17 residues. The germline CDR1 and CDR2 sequences are SGHVS and FQNEAQ. V lost 2 bases, J lost 0 bases, and 7 bases stayed unmatched. The DNA for the CDR3 is TGTGCCAGCAGCTTAACGGGGACAGGGCCTTTGAACACTGAAGCTTTCTTT. This encodes CASSLTGTGPLNTEAFF.

This chain links TRBV28 with TRBJ1-2; D remains ambiguous. V was clipped by 3 bases and J by 6 bases, with 17 bases between them. The CDR3 spans 15 residues. Germline V gives CDR1 MDHEN, CDR2 SYDVKM. The CDR3 bases are TGTGCCAGCAGTTTGGTGGGGTTGAGGCATGATGGCTACACCTTC. Its translation is CASSLVGLRHDGYTF.

The CDR3 DNA follows: TGTGCCAGCAGTCCCAGTAGAGAAAAACTGTTTTTT. Translation gives CASSPSREKLFF. The chain uses TRBV11-2 and TRBJ1-4; D is undetermined. Deletions cut 6 bases from V and 8 bases from J, with 10 bases between. The CDR3 spans 12 residues. The germline V gene encodes CDR1 SGHAT and CDR2 FQNNGV.

This chain connects TRBV5-3 to TRBJ1-1; D is possibly TRBD1 (6 bases). TRBV5-3 is an open reading frame whose function is uncertain. V was pared by 0 bases and J by 4 bases, with 7 bases between. This CDR3 region has 13 residues. The DNA of the CDR3 is TGTGCCAGAAGCTTGGTAGGGGGCACTGAAGCTTTCTTT. This gives the protein CARSLVGGTEAFF.

The chain has TRBV5-4 and TRBJ2-3; 10 bases map to TRBD2. Germline trimming cut 5 bases from V and 2 bases from J; bases unmatched to any gene: 2. Germline V lookup: CDR1 SGHNT, CDR2 YYREEE (reference sequence). The CDR3 loop spans 14 amino acids. DNA of the CDR3: TGTGCCAGCAGACTAGCGGGAACCACAGATACGCAGTATTTT. This codes for CASRLAGTTDTQYF.

This rearrangement joins TRBV7-3 to TRBJ2-2; 7 bases fit TRBD1. Trimming cost V 3 bases and J 0 bases; bases outside gene matches: 7. Germline lookup yields CDR1 SGHTA and CDR2 FQGTGA. This CDR3 has 17 amino acids. CDR3 residues: CASSFSGGQPNTGELFF. Written as DNA, the CDR3 is TGTGCCAGCAGCTTCTCAGGGGGACAGCCGAACACCGGGGAGCTGTTTTTT. Full variable domain (missing parts from reference TRBV7-3 and TRBJ2-2): GAGVSQTPSNKVTEKGKYVELRCDPISGHTALYWYRQSLGQGPEFLIYFQGTGAADDSGLPNDRFFAVRPEGSVSTLKIQRTERGDSAVYLCASSFSGGQPNTGELFFGEGSRLTVL.

The rearrangement links TRBV7-8 to TRBJ1-2; weak D call: TRBD1 (5 bases). This CDR3 comprises 14 residues. V was trimmed by 2 bases and J by 6 bases, leaving 13 bases between them. Per germline, CDR1 SGHVS and CDR2 FQNEAQ. The CDR3 nucleotides are TGTGCCAGCAGCTTATTGGGGGGGTTGGATGGCTACACCTTC. Amino acids: CASSLLGGLDGYTF.

The V gene is TRBV6-6, the J gene TRBJ2-7, with TRBD2 identical over 9 bases. The CDR3 runs 14 residues. Germline CDR1 is MNHNY and CDR2 is SVGAGI (reference sequence). J lost 5 bases, V lost 7 bases, and 9 bases had no gene match. CDR3: CASTQGLASHEQYF. In DNA, the CDR3 is TGTGCCAGCACCCAGGGACTAGCAAGCCACGAGCAGTACTTC.

The CDR3 sequence: CASSQAPLWGEQFF. The DNA for the CDR3 is TGCGCCAGCAGCCAAGCCCCCCTTTGGGGTGAGCAGTTCTTC. The rearrangement uses TRBV4-1 and TRBJ2-1, with D unresolved. V dropped 1 base and J dropped 9 bases, with 13 bases sitting between them. The CDR3 is 14 residues long. Germline V gene lookup returns CDR1 MGHRA and CDR2 YSYEKL.

The chain links TRBV9 to TRBJ2-1; D gene unclear. Trimming cost V 0 bases and J 3 bases, with 7 bases left between them. Germline loops: CDR1 SGDLS, CDR2 YYNGEE. This CDR3 region has 14 residues. The DNA for the CDR3 is TGTGCCAGCAGCGTAGAGGCGGTCTACAATGAGCAGTTCTTC. Protein product: CASSVEAVYNEQFF. Full variable domain (missing parts from reference TRBV9 and TRBJ2-1): DSGVTQTPKHLITATGQRVTLRCSPRSGDLSVYWYQQSLDQGLQFLIQYYNGEERAKGNILERFSAQQFPDLHSELNLSSLELGDSALYFCASSVEAVYNEQFFGPGTRLTVL.

The J gene is TRBJ1-1, the V gene TRBV6-1; D gene ambiguous. CDR3 length: 15 residues. V was pared by 2 bases and J by 1 base, with 11 bases between. Looked up from germline, CDR1 is MNHNS and CDR2 is SASEGT. CDR3 protein: CASSEWAGANTEAFF. In nucleotides, the CDR3 is TGTGCCAGCAGTGAATGGGCAGGAGCGAACACTGAAGCTTTCTTT.

This chain links TRBV7-9 with TRBJ2-1, with D possibly being TRBD2 (6 bases). Per germline, CDR1 SEHNR and CDR2 FQNEAQ (reference sequence). The CDR3 has 16 residues. With 1 base removed from V and 6 bases from J, the gap between germline ends came to 16 bases. CDR3 region: CASSLGGTPTSNEQFF. CDR3 nucleotides: TGTGCCAGCAGCTTAGGTGGGACTCCCACAAGCAATGAGCAGTTCTTC.

The CDR3 reads CSVETGTDTQYF. In DNA, the CDR3 is TGCAGCGTTGAAACGGGCACAGATACGCAGTATTTT. The chain uses TRBV29-1 and TRBJ2-3; D is undetermined. Trimming took 2 bases from V and 1 from J, leaving 4 bases between them. Germline CDR1 and CDR2: SQVTM and ANQGSEA. CDR3 length equals 12 residues.

The chain employs TRBV7-2 and TRBJ2-7, with a possible D match to TRBD2 (5 bases). Trimming took 5 bases from V and 2 from J, leaving 7 bases between them. CDR3 length equals 12 residues. Germline assignment: CDR1 SGHTA and CDR2 FQGNSA. This chain's CDR3 is CASSEGPYEQYF. CDR3 DNA: TGTGCCAGCAGCGAGGGCCCCTACGAGCAGTACTTC.

This clone was recorded only once. The gene calls are TRBV27 and TRBJ2-7, with 10 bases that match TRBD1. The CDR3 consists of 16 residues. The V gene end was trimmed by 0 bases and the J gene end by 3 bases; junction bases not matched to a gene: 5. CDR1 MNHEY and CDR2 SMNVEV come from the germline V gene (reference sequence). The CDR3 here is CASSLSQDRGGYEQYF. CDR3 coding DNA: TGTGCCAGCAGTTTATCTCAGGACAGGGGGGGCTACGAGCAGTACTTC.

In its sample, this clone was seen a few times. The J gene is TRBJ2-7, the V gene TRBV29-1; D may be TRBD1 (5 bases). This CDR3 is 12 amino acids long. Germline loops: CDR1 SQVTM, CDR2 ANQGSEA. Between the trimmed V and J ends, which lost 6 bases and 3 bases, there was a span of 12 bases. CDR3 nucleotide sequence: TGCAGCGTCGTCAGGGCCAACTACGAGCAGTACTTC. Residues: CSVVRANYEQYF.

The V call is TRBV6-5, the J call TRBJ1-5; D possibly corresponds to TRBD1 (6 bases). V lost 4 bases to trimming and J lost 3 bases, with 13 bases between them. This CDR3 is 15 amino acids long. Germline assignment: CDR1 MNHEY and CDR2 SVGAGI. The CDR3, as DNA: TGTGCCAGCAGTTCTTCAGGGGTCCTCAATCAGCCCCAGCATTTT. It yields the protein CASSSSGVLNQPQHF.